This T cell receptor (beta chain) was identified during a study of T-cell memory formation after mild COVID-19. Points from the study as a whole: Confirmation of SARS-CoV-2 specificity was lacking for second-wave clones peaking day 37. Clones contracting over day 15 to 85 were CD4/CD8 balanced, with later expanders leaning CD4+.

This CDR3 has 12 amino acids. CDR1 and CDR2 (germline): SGHTA, FQGNSA. Trimming took off 8 bases at V and 1 base at J, with 8 bases between the two ends. This clonotype appeared a few times. Its antigen is unidentified. One entry per CDR3 protein results from TCRdb running MiXCR on the 5' RACE reads. The sample records around 160,000 distinct CDR3 sequences, approximately 10% being singletons. This receptor was obtained from a man aged 18 to 35 who had mild COVID-19 (a few samples of this study predate the infection). Cell type and time point are not known. The specimen was PBMCs or a T cell subset sorted from them (not recorded which). The chain carries TRBV7-2 and TRBJ2-5; no reliable D call. Written as DNA, the CDR3 is TGTGCCAGCGCCCCACCCCAAGAGACCCAGTACTTC. Translation: CASAPPQETQYF.